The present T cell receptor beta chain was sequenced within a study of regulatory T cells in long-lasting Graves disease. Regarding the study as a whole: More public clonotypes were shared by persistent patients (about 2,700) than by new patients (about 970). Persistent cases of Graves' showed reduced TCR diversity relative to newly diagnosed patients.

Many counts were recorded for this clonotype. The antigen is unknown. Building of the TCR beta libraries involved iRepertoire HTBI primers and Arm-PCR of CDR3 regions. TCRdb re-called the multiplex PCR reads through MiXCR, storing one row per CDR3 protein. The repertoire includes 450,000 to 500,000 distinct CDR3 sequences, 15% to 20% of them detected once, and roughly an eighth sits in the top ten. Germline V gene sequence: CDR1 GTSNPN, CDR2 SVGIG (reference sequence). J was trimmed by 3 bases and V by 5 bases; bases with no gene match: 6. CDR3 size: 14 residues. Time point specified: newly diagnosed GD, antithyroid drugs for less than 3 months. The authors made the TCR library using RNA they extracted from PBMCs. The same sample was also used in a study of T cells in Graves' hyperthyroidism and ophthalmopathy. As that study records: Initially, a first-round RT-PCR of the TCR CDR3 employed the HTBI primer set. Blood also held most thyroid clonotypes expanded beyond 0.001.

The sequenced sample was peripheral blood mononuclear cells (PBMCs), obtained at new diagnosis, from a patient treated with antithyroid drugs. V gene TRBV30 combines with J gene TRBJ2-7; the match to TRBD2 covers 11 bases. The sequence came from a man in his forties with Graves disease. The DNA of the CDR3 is TGTGCCTGGGCCCCGGGACTAGCGGACTACGAGCAGTACTTC. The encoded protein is CAWAPGLADYEQYF.